The rows below give T cell receptor beta chains drawn from one sample of a study of T cells in Graves' hyperthyroidism and ophthalmopathy. TCRdb used MiXCR to reprocess the multiplex PCR reads, holding one entry per CDR3 protein. The profile shows about 610,000 distinct CDR3 sequences, 14% to 15% of them singletons. Sequencing input: blood. The receptors derive from a woman between 40 and 50 years old with Graves' ophthalmopathy. Each CDR3 is given with its conserved first and last residue. The order of the fields is clone size, D gene, J gene, V gene, CDR3 DNA, CDR3 protein. A D gene is named only where the DNA matches it firmly. A row's size may be missing; if present it is once, few, many or a size class.

>many|.|TRBJ2-7|TRBV4-1
TGCGCCAGCAGCCAAGCCCCAACGGGGAACTACGAGCAGTACTTC
CASSQAPTGNYEQYF
>many|.|TRBJ2-7|TRBV9
TGTGCCAGCAGCGCAACCGGGTCTTACTCCTACGAGCAGTACTTC
CASSATGSYSYEQYF
>.|.|TRBJ1-2|TRBV7-2
TGTGCCAGCAGCTTAGCCGGCAGGGTAAAATCCTATGGCTACACCTTC
CASSLAGRVKSYGYTF
>few|TRBD1|TRBJ2-3|TRBV3-1
TGTGCCAGCAGCCAGGGACAGGGGAAAAGCCCAGATACGCAGTATTTT
CASSQGQGKSPDTQYF
>few|TRBD1|TRBJ2-2|TRBV7-8
TGTGCCAGCAGCAACGGACAGGGGGCTAGGAACACCGGGGAGCTGTTTTTT
CASSNGQGARNTGELFF
>.|TRBD1|TRBJ1-2|TRBV6-1
TGTGCCAGCAGTGGTACTTGGGACAGGGGAGCTAACTATGGCTACACCTTC
CASSGTWDRGANYGYTF
>few|.|TRBJ2-7|TRBV20-1
TGCAGTGCTAGGGGGGGAGAGGGCCTCTACGAGCAGTACTTC
CSARGGEGLYEQYF
>many|TRBD2|TRBJ2-7|TRBV28
TGTGCCAGCAGTTTTATGACGCGGGGGGTCGACGAGCAGTACTTC
CASSFMTRGVDEQYF
>.|TRBD1|TRBJ1-2|TRBV6-1
TGTGCCAGCAGGTCCGGGACAGGCAACTATGGCTACACCTTC
CASRSGTGNYGYTF
>few|TRBD2|TRBJ2-7|TRBV20-1
TGCAGTGCTAGAACTACCGGGACTAGTTCCTACGAGCAGTACTTC
CSARTTGTSSYEQYF
>many|TRBD1|TRBJ1-1|TRBV29-1
TGCAGCGTTCGAACAGGGGAATGGGCTGAAGCTTTCTTT
CSVRTGEWAEAFF
>.|TRBD1|TRBJ1-2|TRBV12-3/TRBV12-4
TGTGCCAGCAGTCGAACCGGACAGGGCTGGGGTTATGGCTACACCTTC
CASSRTGQGWGYGYTF
>.|TRBD2|TRBJ2-7|TRBV6-4
TGTGCCAGCAGTGCGGGACTATTTAGTGAGCAGTACTTC
CASSAGLFSEQYF
>many|.|TRBJ2-5|TRBV19
TGTGCCAGTAGTATGACTAGCCAAGAGACCCAGTACTTC
CASSMTSQETQYF
>many|TRBD2|TRBJ2-7|TRBV13
TGTGCCAGCAGTCCCACGGGAGGGCTCGAGCAGTACTTC
CASSPTGGLEQYF
>many|.|TRBJ1-1|TRBV12-3/TRBV12-4
TGTGCCAGCAGCCTATACACTGAAGCTTTCTTT
CASSLYTEAFF
>many|.|TRBJ2-7|TRBV6-2/TRBV6-3
TGTGCCAGCAGTTACTCCGTAAATCGGGTAGGCGGAAGGTACGAGCAGTACTTC
CASSYSVNRVGGRYEQYF
>many|TRBD2|TRBJ2-5|TRBV20-1
TGCAGTGCCCCGGGACTAGCGGGAGTCACACAACAAGAGACCCAGTACTTC
CSAPGLAGVTQQETQYF
>.|.|TRBJ2-3|TRBV20-1
TGCAGTGCACCGAGCTTAGCAGATACGCAGTATTTT
CSAPSLADTQYF
>many|.|TRBJ2-7|TRBV19
TGTGCCAGTAGTCCCCGGACAGTTTACGAGCAGTACTTC
CASSPRTVYEQYF
>many|TRBD1|TRBJ2-2|TRBV25-1
TGTGCCAGCAGTGAGGGGGGACAGGGTGTACCCGGGGAGCTGTTTTTT
CASSEGGQGVPGELFF
>many|TRBD2|TRBJ2-5|TRBV6-2/TRBV6-3
TGTGCCAGCAGCTCCCTCGGACTAGCGGAATACCAAGAGACCCAGTACTTC
CASSSLGLAEYQETQYF
>many|.|TRBJ2-7|TRBV7-2
TGTGCCAGCAGTCGTTATGGCGGGAACCCGAGCTCCTACGAGCAGTACTTC
CASSRYGGNPSSYEQYF